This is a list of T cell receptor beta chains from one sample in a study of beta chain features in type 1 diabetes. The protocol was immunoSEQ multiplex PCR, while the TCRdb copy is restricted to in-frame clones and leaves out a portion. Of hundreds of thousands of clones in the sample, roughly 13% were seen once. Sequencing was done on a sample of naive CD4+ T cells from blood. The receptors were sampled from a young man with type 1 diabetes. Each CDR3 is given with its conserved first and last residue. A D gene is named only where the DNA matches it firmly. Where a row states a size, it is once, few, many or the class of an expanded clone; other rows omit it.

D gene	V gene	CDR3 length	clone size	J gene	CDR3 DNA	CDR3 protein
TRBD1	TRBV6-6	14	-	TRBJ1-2	TGTGCCAGCAGTGAGGGACAGGGGGCCGGTGGCTACACCTTC	CASSEGQGAGGYTF
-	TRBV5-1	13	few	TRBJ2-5	TGCGCCAGCAGCTTGGGAGTCGGGGAGACCCAGTACTTC	CASSLGVGETQYF
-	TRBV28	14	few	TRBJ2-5	TGTGCCAGCAGCCGTTCGGCGGGCCAAGAGACCCAGTACTTC	CASSRSAGQETQYF
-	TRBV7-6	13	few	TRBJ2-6	TGTGCCAGCAGGTTGGGCGGGGCCAACGTCCTGACTTTC	CASRLGGANVLTF
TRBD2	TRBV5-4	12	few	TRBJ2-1	TGTGCCAGCAGCTTGGATACTGCTAGCGGGTTCTTC	CASSLDTASGFF
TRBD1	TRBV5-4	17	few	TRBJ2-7	TGTGCCAGCAGCCCTTACCCCCGGGACAGGGTCTCCTACGAGCAGTACTTC	CASSPYPRDRVSYEQYF
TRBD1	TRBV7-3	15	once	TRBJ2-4	TGTGCCAGCAGCTTAGGGGGACAGGGGGCCAACATTCAGTACTTC	CASSLGGQGANIQYF
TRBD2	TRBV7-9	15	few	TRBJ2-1	TGTGCCAGCAGCTTAGGGGGACTAGCGGGAGTTGAGCAGTTCTTC	CASSLGGLAGVEQFF
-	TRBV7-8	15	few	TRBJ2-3	TGTGCCAGCAGCCAAAGAGGAGTAGGCACAGATACGCAGTATTTT	CASSQRGVGTDTQYF
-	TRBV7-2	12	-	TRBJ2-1	TGTGCCAGCAGCCCAGTAGCATCTGAGCAGTTCTTC	CASSPVASEQFF
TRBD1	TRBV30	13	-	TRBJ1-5	TGTGCCTGGAACAGGGGGCAAGGTCAGCCCCAGCATTTT	CAWNRGQGQPQHF
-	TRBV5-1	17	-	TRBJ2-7	TGCGCCAGCAGCTCAATGATAGGCGCAGCGGGTTTATACGAGCAGTACTTC	CASSSMIGAAGLYEQYF
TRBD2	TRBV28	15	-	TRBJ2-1	TGTGCCAGCAGTCATTTAGCGGGAGGCTACAATGAGCAGTTCTTC	CASSHLAGGYNEQFF
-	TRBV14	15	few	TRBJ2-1	TGTGCCAGCAGCCAAGGAGAACGCTCCTACAATGAGCAGTTCTTC	CASSQGERSYNEQFF
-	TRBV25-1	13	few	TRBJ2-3	TGTGCCAGCAGTGACATTGGCACAGATACGCAGTATTTT	CASSDIGTDTQYF
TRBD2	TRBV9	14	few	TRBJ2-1	TGTGCCAGCAGCGTAGGCGGGGGGTACAATGAGCAGTTCTTC	CASSVGGGYNEQFF
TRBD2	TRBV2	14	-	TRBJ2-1	TGTGCCAGCAGTGCAACTAGCGGGAGGTATGAGCAGTTCTTC	CASSATSGRYEQFF
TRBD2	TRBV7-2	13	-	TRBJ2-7	TGTGCCAGCAGTGGGACTCGGGGAGGGGAGCAGTACTTC	CASSGTRGGEQYF
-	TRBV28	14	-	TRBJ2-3	TGTGCCAGCATGCCGCGGGCTCTCTCAGATACGCAGTATTTT	CASMPRALSDTQYF
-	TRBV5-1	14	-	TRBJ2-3	TGCGCCAGCAGCTCCGAGAGAGGCACAGATACGCAGTATTTT	CASSSERGTDTQYF
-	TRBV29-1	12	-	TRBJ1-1	TGCAGCGTTACTAAGGGGGACACTGAAGCTTTCTTT	CSVTKGDTEAFF
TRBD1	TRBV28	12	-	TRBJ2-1	TGTGCCACGGGACAGAGCTACAATGAGCAGTTCTTC	CATGQSYNEQFF
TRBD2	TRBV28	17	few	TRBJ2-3	TGTGCCAGCAGTTTTCTAGCGGGAGGGGTACCCACAGATACGCAGTATTTT	CASSFLAGGVPTDTQYF
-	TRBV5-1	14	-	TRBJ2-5	TGCGCCAGCAGCTCCGACAGGTTGAAAGAGACCCAGTACTTC	CASSSDRLKETQYF
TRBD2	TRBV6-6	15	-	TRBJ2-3	TGTGCCAGCAGTTCGACTAGCGTGGCCGCAGATACGCAGTATTTT	CASSSTSVAADTQYF
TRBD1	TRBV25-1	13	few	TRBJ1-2	TGTGCCAGCAGTGGGACAGGAGATTATGGCTACACCTTC	CASSGTGDYGYTF
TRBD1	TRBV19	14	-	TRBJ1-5	TGTGCCAGTAGTGCCGACAGGGGCAATCAGCCCCAGCATTTT	CASSADRGNQPQHF
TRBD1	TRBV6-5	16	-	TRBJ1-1	TGTGCCAGCAGTTCTACCTCCGGGACAGGCAACACTGAAGCTTTCTTT	CASSSTSGTGNTEAFF
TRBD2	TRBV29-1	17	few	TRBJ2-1	TGCAGCGGTAGTGGGGGGGGAACTAGCACTAGCTACAATGAGCAGTTCTTC	CSGSGGGTSTSYNEQFF
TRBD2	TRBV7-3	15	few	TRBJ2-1	TGTGCCAGCAGCCGCAGGAGCGGGAGAGGCAATGAGCAGTTCTTC	CASSRRSGRGNEQFF
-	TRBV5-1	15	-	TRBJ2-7	TGCGCCAGCAGCTTCACGGAGGCGAGGTCCTACGAGCAGTACTTC	CASSFTEARSYEQYF
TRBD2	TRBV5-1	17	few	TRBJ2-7	TGCGCCAGCAGCTTGGAGTCGCTGTCTAGCGGGAACTACGAGCAGTACTTC	CASSLESLSSGNYEQYF
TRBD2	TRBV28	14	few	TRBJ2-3	TGTGCCAGCGGGGCGGGAGGGAGCACAGATACGCAGTATTTT	CASGAGGSTDTQYF
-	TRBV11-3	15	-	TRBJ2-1	TGTGCCAGCAGCTTGAGTGGGGGGTCCTACAATGAGCAGTTCTTC	CASSLSGGSYNEQFF
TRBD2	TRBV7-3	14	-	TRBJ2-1	TGTGCCAGCAGCCCCGGGACTAGGAACAATGAGCAGTTCTTC	CASSPGTRNNEQFF
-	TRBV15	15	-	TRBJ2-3	TGTGCCACCAGCAGAACAGGGTCCAACACAGATACGCAGTATTTT	CATSRTGSNTDTQYF
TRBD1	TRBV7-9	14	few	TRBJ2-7	TGTGCCAGCAGCCAGGGACAGGTCTTAGACGAGCAGTACTTC	CASSQGQVLDEQYF
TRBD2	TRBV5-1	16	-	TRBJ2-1	TGCGCCAGCAGCGGGAAAACTAGCGGGAGTTTCTATGAGCAGTTCTTC	CASSGKTSGSFYEQFF
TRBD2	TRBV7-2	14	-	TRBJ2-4	TGTGCCAGCAGCCTCGCGGGGGGCGAGGACATTCAGTACTTC	CASSLAGGEDIQYF
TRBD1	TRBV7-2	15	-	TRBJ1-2	TGTGCCAGCAGCTTAGAAGGACAGGGGGCGGGTGGCTACACCTTC	CASSLEGQGAGGYTF
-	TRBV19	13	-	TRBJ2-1	TGTGCCAGTACGACTAGTTCGTACAATGAGCAGTTCTTC	CASTTSSYNEQFF
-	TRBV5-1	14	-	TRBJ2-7	TGCGCCAGCAGGGAAGCGGCTTACTCCTACGAGCAGTACTTC	CASREAAYSYEQYF
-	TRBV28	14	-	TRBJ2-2	TGTGCCAGCAGTTCTGTCGGTGTTACCGGGGAGCTGTTTTTT	CASSSVGVTGELFF
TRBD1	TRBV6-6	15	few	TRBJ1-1	TGTGCCAGCAGTGGGGGACAGGGGTGGAACACTGAAGCTTTCTTT	CASSGGQGWNTEAFF
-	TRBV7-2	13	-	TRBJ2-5	TGTGCCAGCAGCTTGGTAGGGGGAGAGACCCAGTACTTC	CASSLVGGETQYF
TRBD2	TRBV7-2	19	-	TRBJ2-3	TGTGCCAGCAGTCCGGGGGCCAGCGGGAGAACGGGAAACACAGATACGCAGTATTTT	CASSPGASGRTGNTDTQYF
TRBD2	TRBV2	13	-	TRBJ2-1	TGTGCCAGAAGGACTAGCGGATCCAATGAGCAGTTCTTC	CARRTSGSNEQFF
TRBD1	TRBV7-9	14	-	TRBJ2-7	TGTGCCAGCAGCTTCACAGGGGGCTCCTACGAGCAGTACTTC	CASSFTGGSYEQYF
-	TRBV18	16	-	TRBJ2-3	TGTGCCAGCTCACCACCATCCGTGTCTAGCACAGATACGCAGTATTTT	CASSPPSVSSTDTQYF
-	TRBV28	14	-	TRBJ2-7	TGTGCCAGTCACAAACCGGGACAACCTTACGAGCAGTACTTC	CASHKPGQPYEQYF
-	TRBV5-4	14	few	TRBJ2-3	TGTGCCAGCAGCGGGCAACAGGGTGCAGATACGCAGTATTTT	CASSGQQGADTQYF